This TCR beta chain was documented in a study of shared clonotypes between healthy human individuals. Study-wide results and caveats: Larger richness was generally estimated for naive than memory subsets. Among non-shared clonotypes, generation probabilities were lower than among those shared by all four donors.

The data were produced by immunoSEQ multiplex PCR, yet TCRdb's version contains in-frame clones alone and is incomplete. The data contain 2 million to 2.5 million clones, about 93% of them singletons. Germline V gene sequence: CDR1 SGHAT, CDR2 FQNNGV. There are 16 residues in the CDR3. The V and J ends lost 6 bases and 3 bases respectively, with 20 bases between them. Concerning this clone: Its antigen is still unknown.

Naive CD8 cells, CD45RO-negative and positively selected for CCR7, excluded terminally differentiated effector memory CD45RA+ cells. The source of this sequence is a man between 18 and 29 years old in good health. Some clones in this sample may be carry-over from other donors' samples. The genes are TRBV11-2 and TRBJ1-1; D perhaps matches TRBD1 (5 bases). Sequenced: naive CD8+ T cells from PBMCs. CDR3 protein: CASRWTSPTPYTEAFF. CDR3 coding DNA: TGTGCCAGCAGATGGACATCTCCCACCCCCTACACTGAAGCTTTCTTT.